The present entry profiles one T cell receptor (beta chain) with its context. Its antigen is not identified. Sequencing used immunoSEQ multiplex PCR; TCRdb keeps in-frame clones, though not all of them. The table records about 670,000 clones, 55% to 75% of them present only once. This entry is derived from a study of shared clonotypes between healthy human individuals. Overall study: Three CD4 naive, three CD4 memory, two CD8 naive and one CD8 memory plate were used per donor.

Findings and limits, study-wide: Measured sharing among donors was expected to vary with sequencing depth. In general, naive subsets displayed greater estimated richness than memory subsets did.

Free of recent acute infections or vaccinations, the donors were healthy HIV-negative adults. The CDR3 totals 14 residues. Germline loops: CDR1 MNHNS, CDR2 SASEGT. Trimming removed 3 bases at V and 2 bases at J, with 11 bases between. The sequence was obtained from a woman in her 30s in good health. The sequenced sample was memory CD4+ T cells sorted from blood. The subset is: CD45RA-negative fraction. The chain recombines TRBV6-1 with TRBJ2-7; D possibly corresponds to TRBD1 (5 bases). The CDR3 DNA is TGTGCCAGCAGTGATTTACAGGCCCCCTACGAGCAGTACTTC. It codes for CASSDLQAPYEQYF.